This T cell receptor (beta chain) was sequenced during a study of tumor and adjacent non-tumor tissue in lung cancer. At the level of the study: Stage I to III disease affected over nine men and 5 women aged about 31 to 76. Some 4.2 million productive TCRbeta reads were obtained per sample on average.

Study results and caveats: Tumor tissue had significantly higher TCR diversity than normal lung. Normal lung showed higher cumulative top 100 clone frequency than tumor.

Remarks on this clonotype: The target antigen is unknown.

In germline, CDR1 is SEHNR, CDR2 FQNEAQ (reference sequence). The CDR3 loop spans 15 amino acids. Between the trimmed V and J ends, which lost 3 bases and 5 bases, there was a span of 14 bases. A modified ARM-PCR protocol with three rounds of nested PCR amplified TCRbeta. In TCRdb, the multiplex PCR reads were re-called with MiXCR into one record per CDR3 protein. The data contain tens of thousands of distinct CDR3 sequences, around 64% of them singletons. No cell sorting was done before RNA was extracted from the tissue. More than 3 cm separated this lung sample from the edge of the tumor. This clonotype originated in a man aged 65-85 years with non-small cell lung cancer. The material sequenced was distant non-tumor lung tissue. This chain connects TRBV7-9 to TRBJ1-3; D uncertain. CDR3 sequence (DNA): TGTGCCAGCAGCTTGTCCGGATCGAGACGAAACACCATATATTTT. Translating gives CASSLSGSRRNTIYF.